Listed here are 27 T cell receptor beta chains from one sample, sequenced in a study of chemoradiotherapy in HPV16-positive cancers. Produced via immunoSEQ multiplex PCR; TCRdb's table is partial and in-frame only. This table has approximately 12,000 clones, roughly 76% appearing once. Sampling was done from a patient who underwent chemoradiotherapy. The receptors originated from a human donor with HPV-associated anogenital cancer.

This rearrangement joins TRBV30 to TRBJ2-1; possibly TRBD1 for D (5 bases). This CDR3 has 12 amino acids. Germline V gives CDR1 GTSNPN, CDR2 SVGIG (reference sequence). Trimming took off 4 bases at V and 9 bases at J, with 13 bases between the two ends. The chain's CDR3 is CAWTQGEAEQFF. CDR3 coding DNA: TGTGCCTGGACCCAGGGTGAGGCTGAGCAGTTCTTC.

V usage is TRBV15 and J usage is TRBJ1-2; TRBD1 matches at 7 bases. Germline V CDR1 and CDR2: LNHNV, YYDKDF (reference sequence). The CDR3 is made up of 16 amino acids. Trimming cost V 4 bases and J 6 bases; bases outside gene matches: 14. CDR3 sequence reads: CATSTQQGFNLHGYTF. CDR3 DNA: TGTGCCACCAGCACCCAACAGGGGTTTAATCTCCATGGCTACACCTTC.

This clone was counted a single time. This rearrangement joins TRBV2 to TRBJ2-7; 8 nucleotides line up with TRBD1. The V segment lost 2 bases and the J segment 5 bases; nucleotides outside the gene matches: 8. The germline CDR1 and CDR2 sequences are SNHLY and FYNNEI. CDR3 length equals 15 residues. CDR3 coding DNA: TGTGCCAGCAGTGAACTTGGACAGGGCATTAACGAGCAGTACTTC. Protein: CASSELGQGINEQYF.

Only one count was recorded for this clone. The genes are TRBV7-2 and TRBJ2-7; D is tentatively TRBD1 or TRBD2 (5 bases each). The germline V gene has CDR1 SGHTA and CDR2 FQGNSA. The CDR3 loop spans 14 amino acids. V was pared by 4 bases and J by 0 bases, with 10 bases between. The CDR3 region has the DNA TGTGCCAGCAGCTCCTCCGGGACCTCCTACGAGCAGTACTTC. It translates to CASSSSGTSYEQYF.

The chain uses TRBV19 and TRBJ1-3, with D uncertain. The CDR3 is 14 amino acids. Trimming pared 9 bases from V and 0 bases from J, leaving 12 bases between. Germline V CDR1 and CDR2: LNHDA, SQIVND (reference sequence). The DNA of the CDR3 is TGTGCCAGCCGGGGTCCCAGCTCTGGAAACACCATATATTTT. Translated, it gives CASRGPSSGNTIYF.

This clone was recorded a few times. The chain carries TRBV27 and TRBJ2-7; weak D call: TRBD2 (5 bases). The CDR3 spans 14 residues. V was cut by 10 bases and J by 0 bases, with 16 bases left in between. From germline, CDR1 is MNHEY and CDR2 SMNVEV (reference sequence). CDR3 sequence reads: CATSRGGSSYEQYF. The CDR3, as DNA: TGTGCCACCTCACGTGGAGGAAGCTCCTACGAGCAGTACTTC.

The gene calls are TRBV5-1 and TRBJ1-2; possibly TRBD1 for D (5 bases). Germline CDR1 reads SGHRS; CDR2 reads YFSETQ. The CDR3 loop spans 13 amino acids. Trimming took 1 base from V and 3 from J, leaving 7 bases between them. The CDR3 reads CASSLQGYYGYTF. The CDR3 bases are TGCGCCAGCAGCTTGCAGGGCTACTATGGCTACACCTTC.

The chain links TRBV7-2 to TRBJ2-5; D is undetermined. Trimming took 11 bases from V and 5 from J, leaving 6 bases between them. Germline V lookup: CDR1 SGHTA, CDR2 FQGNSA. The length of the CDR3 is 9 residues. The CDR3 sequence is CAARETQYF. The CDR3 coding sequence is TGTGCCGCCAGGGAGACCCAGTACTTC. The full variable domain, with the rest looked up from reference TRBV7-2 and TRBJ2-5, is GAGVSQSPSNKVTEKGKDVELRCDPISGHTALYWYRQSLGQGLEFLIYFQGNSAPDKSGLPSDRFSAERTGGSVSTLTIQRTQQEDSAVYLCAARETQYFGPGTRLLVL.

This clone was detected only once. The rearrangement joins TRBV5-6 to TRBJ1-6; D is undetermined. The CDR3 runs to 14 residues. Between the trimmed V and J ends, which lost 3 bases and 4 bases, there was a span of 8 bases. Germline V gives CDR1 SGHDT, CDR2 YYEEEE. In nucleotides, the CDR3 is TGTGCCAGCAGCTCGCAGTTGTATAATTCACCCCTCCACTTT. This codes for CASSSQLYNSPLHF.

In its sample, this clone was seen a few times. The J gene is TRBJ2-7, the V gene TRBV19, with D perhaps matching TRBD2 (5 bases). Trimming pared 5 bases from V and 4 bases from J, leaving 9 bases between. The CDR3 runs to 12 residues. From germline, CDR1 is LNHDA and CDR2 SQIVND (reference sequence). The CDR3 coding sequence is TGTGCCAGTAGTGAGACTATTTACGAGCAGTACTTC. Protein: CASSETIYEQYF.

V is TRBV7-2 and J is TRBJ2-3; possibly TRBD2 for D (5 bases). CDR1 is SGHTA and CDR2 is FQGNSA in the germline V gene. V shed 4 bases and J shed 0 bases, with 17 bases lying between them. The CDR3 runs to 17 residues. The CDR3 here is CASSSGAGGSSTDTQYF. CDR3 bases: TGTGCCAGCAGCTCCGGCGCGGGCGGATCTAGCACAGATACGCAGTATTTT. The full variable domain, rest sourced from reference TRBV7-2 and TRBJ2-3, is GAGVSQSPSNKVTEKGKDVELRCDPISGHTALYWYRQSLGQGLEFLIYFQGNSAPDKSGLPSDRFSAERTGGSVSTLTIQRTQQEDSAVYLCASSSGAGGSSTDTQYFGPGTRLTVL.

The V call is TRBV30, the J call TRBJ2-5; D is ambiguous. V was shortened by 0 bases and J by 5 bases, with 7 bases between the two germline ends. CDR1 is GTSNPN and CDR2 is SVGIG in the germline V gene (reference sequence). The CDR3 has 12 amino acids. CDR3 sequence: CAWSVHRETQYF. The CDR3 DNA is TGTGCCTGGAGTGTACATAGGGAGACCCAGTACTTC.

This rearrangement joins TRBV7-8 to TRBJ2-1; D is unclear. Trimming took 5 bases from V and 3 from J, leaving 5 bases between them. The CDR3 has 12 residues. CDR1 and CDR2 (germline): SGHVS, FQNEAQ. The CDR3 loop reads CASSQSYNEQFF. CDR3 in DNA: TGTGCCAGCAGCCAGAGCTACAATGAGCAGTTCTTC.

This clone was detected a few times. The genes are TRBV27 and TRBJ1-2; D unclear. The germline CDR1 and CDR2 sequences are MNHEY and SMNVEV (reference sequence). Trimming removed 6 bases at V and 7 bases at J, with 12 bases between. The CDR3 totals 12 residues. The CDR3 loop reads CASSPRGGGYTF. CDR3 coding DNA: TGTGCCAGCAGCCCCCGGGGAGGTGGCTACACCTTC.

J is TRBJ2-5 and V is TRBV5-1, with 10 positions matching TRBD1. This CDR3 has 14 residues. The V gene's germline CDR1 is SGHRS and CDR2 YFSETQ. Trimming removed 4 bases from V and 5 bases from J; junction bases left unmatched: 5. DNA of the CDR3: TGCGCCAGCAGCCGGGACAGGGGTGACGAGACCCAGTACTTC. Amino acids: CASSRDRGDETQYF.

This chain connects TRBV11-2 to TRBJ2-7; no definite D call. V lost 5 bases and J lost 6, with 8 bases in between. CDR1 and CDR2 from the germline V gene are SGHAT and FQNNGV. This CDR3 comprises 11 residues. The CDR3 loop is CASSPHGEQYF. The CDR3 region has the DNA TGTGCCAGCAGCCCCCATGGCGAGCAGTACTTC.

This clone was seen a single time. The chain links TRBV6-1 to TRBJ2-6, with 10 positions matching TRBD1. CDR3 size: 15 residues. Trimming took 4 bases from V and 9 from J; bases not matched to a gene: 6. Germline CDR1 is MNHNS and CDR2 is SASEGT. CDR3 protein: CASSGTGGRVNVLTF. The CDR3 region has the DNA TGTGCCAGCAGTGGGACAGGGGGTAGGGTCAACGTCCTGACTTTC.

The chain employs TRBV5-1 and TRBJ2-5, with 11 bases identical to TRBD2. CDR1 is SGHRS, CDR2 YFSETQ, per germline. The CDR3 consists of 15 residues. V shed 2 bases and J 1 base; nucleotides not matched to a gene: 1. The CDR3 DNA sequence: TGCGCCAGCAGCTTTAGCGGGGGGGCCCAAGAGACCCAGTACTTC. Its translation: CASSFSGGAQETQYF.

The J gene is TRBJ2-5, the V gene TRBV29-1, with 12 bases aligning to TRBD1. CDR1 and CDR2 from the germline V gene are SQVTM and ANQGSEA. V lost 2 bases and J lost 4; bases outside the gene matches: 11. This CDR3 is built from 17 residues. The CDR3 loop is CSVEIKPGQGARETQYF. The CDR3 DNA reads as TGCAGCGTTGAAATTAAACCGGGACAGGGGGCAAGAGAGACCCAGTACTTC.

In its sample, this clone was seen once. This sequence joins TRBV18 and TRBJ1-3; 9 bases are a match to TRBD1. Trimming at V came to 3 bases and at J to 3 bases, leaving 6 bases not matched to a gene. Germline assignment: CDR1 KGHSH and CDR2 LQKENI. The CDR3 has 16 amino acids. CDR3 nucleotide sequence: TGTGCCAGCTCACCCCAACAGGGGGCGCGTGGAAACACCATATATTTT. It specifies CASSPQQGARGNTIYF.

The chain is built from TRBV4-1 and TRBJ2-5, with 11 bases lining up with TRBD2. The tail of the sequence fits TRBJ2-7 better, so the J call may be wrong. Per the germline V gene, CDR1 is MGHRA and CDR2 is YSYEKL. The CDR3 has 15 amino acids. DNA of the CDR3: TGCGCCAGCAGCCAAGGTCTAGCGGGGGGTTACGAGCAGTACTTC. Translated: CASSQGLAGGYEQYF.

The chain carries TRBV30 and TRBJ1-1; D gene unclear. Germline V gene sequence: CDR1 GTSNPN, CDR2 SVGIG (reference sequence). The CDR3 is made up of 14 amino acids. Trimming took 2 bases from V and 0 from J, leaving 10 bases between them. CDR3 sequence reads: CAWSMRTLNTEAFF. The CDR3 region has the DNA TGTGCCTGGAGTATGCGGACCCTGAACACTGAAGCTTTCTTT.

The rearrangement links TRBV7-2 to TRBJ1-6; 7 bases map to TRBD1. The CDR3 length is 14 residues. Germline V CDR1 and CDR2: SGHTA, FQGNSA. The V segment lost 5 bases and the J segment 14 bases; nucleotides outside the gene matches: 12. CDR3 region: CASSQATGKVSLHF. The CDR3 region has the DNA TGTGCCAGCAGCCAGGCGACAGGGAAAGTGTCCCTCCACTTT.

V and J are TRBV30 and TRBJ2-2; D not resolved. Germline CDR1 GTSNPN, CDR2 SVGIG (reference sequence). V was shortened by 2 bases and J by 7 bases, with 14 bases between the two germline ends. The CDR3 covers 14 residues. The CDR3 is CAWSPKGINGELFF. In DNA form, the CDR3 reads TGTGCCTGGAGTCCCAAAGGGATTAACGGGGAGCTGTTTTTT.

This clone was counted only a few times. The rearrangement links TRBV4-1 to TRBJ1-1, with 10 bases aligning to TRBD1. The germline V gene has CDR1 MGHRA and CDR2 YSYEKL. The CDR3 totals 14 residues. The V segment lost 3 bases and the J segment 5 bases; nucleotides outside the gene matches: 3. CDR3 DNA: TGCGCCAGCAGCCAGGACAGGGGGGAGACTGAAGCTTTCTTT. Amino acids: CASSQDRGETEAFF.

The chain is built from TRBV6-5 and TRBJ2-1; D may correspond to TRBD1 or TRBD2 (6 bases each). V lost 5 bases and J lost 2, with 7 bases in between. CDR3 size: 13 residues. CDR1 MNHEY and CDR2 SVGAGI come from the germline V gene. The CDR3 nucleotides are TGTGCCAGCAGTAGGGGGGCCTACAATGAGCAGTTCTTC. Its translation: CASSRGAYNEQFF.

The chain couples TRBV10-3 to TRBJ1-5; 8 bases are shared with TRBD1. Germline-derived CDR1 and CDR2 are ENHRY and SYGVKD. The CDR3 covers 13 residues. V lost 6 bases to trimming and J lost 5 bases; unmatched junction nucleotides: 3. CDR3 in amino acids: CAIRDRVDQPQHF. The CDR3 nucleotides are TGTGCCATCAGGGACAGGGTCGATCAGCCCCAGCATTTT.